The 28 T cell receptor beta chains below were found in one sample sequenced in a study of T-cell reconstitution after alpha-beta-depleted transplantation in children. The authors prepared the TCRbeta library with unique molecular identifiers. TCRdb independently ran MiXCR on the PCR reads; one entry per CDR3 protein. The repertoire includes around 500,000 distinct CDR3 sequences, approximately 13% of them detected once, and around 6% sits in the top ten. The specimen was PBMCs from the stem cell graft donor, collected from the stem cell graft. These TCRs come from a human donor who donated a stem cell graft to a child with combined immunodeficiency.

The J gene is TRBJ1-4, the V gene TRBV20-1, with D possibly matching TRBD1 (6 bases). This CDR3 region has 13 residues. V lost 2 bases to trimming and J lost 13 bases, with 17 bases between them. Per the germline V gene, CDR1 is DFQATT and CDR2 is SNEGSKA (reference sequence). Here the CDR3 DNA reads TGCAGTGCTAGATCAGGGGAGACGTTCGGACTGTTTTTT. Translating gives CSARSGETFGLFF.

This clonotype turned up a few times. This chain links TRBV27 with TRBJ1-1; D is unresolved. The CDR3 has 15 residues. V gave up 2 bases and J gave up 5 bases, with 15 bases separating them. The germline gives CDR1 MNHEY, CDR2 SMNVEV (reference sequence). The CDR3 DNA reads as TGTGCCAGCAGTTTAAAGAGACGGAAGGAGACTGAAGCTTTCTTT. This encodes CASSLKRRKETEAFF.

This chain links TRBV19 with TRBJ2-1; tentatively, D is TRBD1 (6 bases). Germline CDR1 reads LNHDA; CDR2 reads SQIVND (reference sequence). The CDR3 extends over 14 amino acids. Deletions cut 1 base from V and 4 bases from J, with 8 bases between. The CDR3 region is CASSIAQGYNEQFF. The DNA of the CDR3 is TGTGCCAGTAGTATAGCACAGGGTTACAATGAGCAGTTCTTC.

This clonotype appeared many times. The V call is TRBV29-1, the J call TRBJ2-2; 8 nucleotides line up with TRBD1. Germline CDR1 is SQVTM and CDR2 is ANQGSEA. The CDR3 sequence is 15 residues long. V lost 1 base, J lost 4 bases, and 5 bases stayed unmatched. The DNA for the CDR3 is TGCAGCGTTGAAGCCCGGACAGGGAGCACCGGGGAGCTGTTTTTT. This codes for CSVEARTGSTGELFF.

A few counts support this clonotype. As DNA, the CDR3 is TGCAGCGTTGACACAGGGACCTACAATGAGCAGTTCTTC. The encoded protein is CSVDTGTYNEQFF. V and J are TRBV29-1 and TRBJ2-1; possibly TRBD1 for D (6 bases). CDR3 size: 13 residues. Between the trimmed V and J ends, which lost 3 bases and 2 bases, there was a span of 8 bases. Germline values: CDR1 SQVTM, CDR2 ANQGSEA.

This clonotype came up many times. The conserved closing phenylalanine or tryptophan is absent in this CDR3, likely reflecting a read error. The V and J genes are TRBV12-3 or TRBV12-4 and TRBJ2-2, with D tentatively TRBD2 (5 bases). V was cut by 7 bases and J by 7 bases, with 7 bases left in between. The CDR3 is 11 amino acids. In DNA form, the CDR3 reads TGTGCCAGCAAAGGGAGCGGGGAGCTGTTTCTT. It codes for CASKGSGELFL.

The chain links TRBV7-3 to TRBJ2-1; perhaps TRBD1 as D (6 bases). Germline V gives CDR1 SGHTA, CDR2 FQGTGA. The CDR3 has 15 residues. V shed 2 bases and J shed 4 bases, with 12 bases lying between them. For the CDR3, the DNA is TGTGCCAGCAGCTTACACAGGGTCTCTTACAATGAGCAGTTCTTC. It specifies CASSLHRVSYNEQFF.

CDR3 in DNA: TGTGCCAGCAGCCTCCCAAGCGCAAACACAGATACGCAGTATTTT. As protein: CASSLPSANTDTQYF. The genes are TRBV5-6 and TRBJ2-3, with D unresolved. Looked up from germline, CDR1 is SGHDT and CDR2 is YYEEEE. The CDR3 contains 15 residues. V was pared by 4 bases and J by 2 bases, with 14 bases between.

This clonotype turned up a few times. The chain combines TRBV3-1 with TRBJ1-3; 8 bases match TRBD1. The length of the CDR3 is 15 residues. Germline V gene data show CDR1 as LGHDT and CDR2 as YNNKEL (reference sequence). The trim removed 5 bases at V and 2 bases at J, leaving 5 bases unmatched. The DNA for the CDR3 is TGTGCCAGCAGCACCCCGGACAGGGCTGGAAACACCATATATTTT. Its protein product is CASSTPDRAGNTIYF. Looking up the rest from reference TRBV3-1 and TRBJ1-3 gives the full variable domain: DTAVSQTPKYLVTQMGNDKSIKCEQNLGHDTMYWYKQDSKKFLKIMFSYNNKELIINETVPNRFSPKSPDKAHLNLHINSLELGDSAVYFCASSTPDRAGNTIYFGEGSWLTVV.

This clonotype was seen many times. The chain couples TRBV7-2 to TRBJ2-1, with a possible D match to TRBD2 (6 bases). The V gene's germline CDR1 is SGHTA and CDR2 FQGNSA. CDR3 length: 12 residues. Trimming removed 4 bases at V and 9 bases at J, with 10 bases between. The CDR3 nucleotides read TGTGCCAGCAGCTACGGGACTGCTGAGCAGTTCTTC. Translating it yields CASSYGTAEQFF.

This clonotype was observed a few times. CDR3 protein: CASSGGQSSYEQYF. As DNA, the CDR3 is TGTGCCAGCAGCGGGGGACAGTCCTCCTACGAGCAGTACTTC. V gene TRBV9 combines with J gene TRBJ2-7; TRBD1 matches at 7 bases. J gave up 0 bases and V 3 bases, and 3 bases lay outside the gene matches. Germline CDR1 and CDR2: SGDLS and YYNGEE. The CDR3 is made up of 14 amino acids.

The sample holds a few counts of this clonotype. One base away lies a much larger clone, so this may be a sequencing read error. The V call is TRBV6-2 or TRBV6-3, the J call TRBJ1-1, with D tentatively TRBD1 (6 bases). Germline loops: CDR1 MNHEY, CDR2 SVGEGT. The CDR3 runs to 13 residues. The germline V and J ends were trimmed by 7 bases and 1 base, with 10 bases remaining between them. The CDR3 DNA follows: TGTGCCAGCACCGAGGGGGGGAACACTGAAGCTTTCTTT. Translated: CASTEGGNTEAFF.

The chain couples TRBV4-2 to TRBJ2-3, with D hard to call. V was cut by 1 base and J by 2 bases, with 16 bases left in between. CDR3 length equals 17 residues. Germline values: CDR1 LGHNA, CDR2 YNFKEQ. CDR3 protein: CASSQGDRDTHTDTQYF. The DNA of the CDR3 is TGTGCCAGCAGCCAAGGCGATCGCGACACACACACAGATACGCAGTATTTT.

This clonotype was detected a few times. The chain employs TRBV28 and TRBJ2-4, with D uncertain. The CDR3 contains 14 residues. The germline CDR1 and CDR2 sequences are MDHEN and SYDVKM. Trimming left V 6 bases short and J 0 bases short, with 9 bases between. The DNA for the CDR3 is TGTGCCAGCAGAAACACTCTAGCCAAAAACATTCAGTACTTC. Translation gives CASRNTLAKNIQYF. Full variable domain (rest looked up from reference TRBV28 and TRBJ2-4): DVKVTQSSRYLVKRTGEKVFLECVQDMDHENMFWYRQDPGLGLRLIYFSYDVKMKEKGDIPEGYSVSREKKERFSLILESASTNQTSMYLCASRNTLAKNIQYFGAGTRLSVL.

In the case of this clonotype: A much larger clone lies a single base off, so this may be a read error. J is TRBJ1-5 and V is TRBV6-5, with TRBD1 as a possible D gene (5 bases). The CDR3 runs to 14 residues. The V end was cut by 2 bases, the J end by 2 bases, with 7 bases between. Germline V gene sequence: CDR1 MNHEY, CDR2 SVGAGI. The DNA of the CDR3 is TGTGCCAGCAGTTACGGGGGGGGCAATCAGCCCCAGCATTTT. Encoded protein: CASSYGGGNQPQHF.

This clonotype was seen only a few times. For the CDR3, the DNA is TGTGCCACCAGTGACGGACGACAGGGGGCCTACGAGCAGTACTTC. The encoded protein is CATSDGRQGAYEQYF. The rearrangement joins TRBV24-1 to TRBJ2-7, with 9 bases that match TRBD1. CDR1 is KGHDR and CDR2 is SFDVKD in the germline V gene. J was trimmed by 2 bases and V by 4 bases; bases with no gene match: 5. The CDR3 length is 15 residues.

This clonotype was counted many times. CDR3 amino acids: CASSLAGQAKLFF. The CDR3 DNA reads as TGTGCCAGCAGTTTAGCGGGCCAGGCCAAACTGTTTTTT. The rearrangement links TRBV12-3 or TRBV12-4 to TRBJ1-4; D not certain. This CDR3 has 13 amino acids. Between the trimmed V and J ends, which lost 0 bases and 11 bases, there was a span of 10 bases.

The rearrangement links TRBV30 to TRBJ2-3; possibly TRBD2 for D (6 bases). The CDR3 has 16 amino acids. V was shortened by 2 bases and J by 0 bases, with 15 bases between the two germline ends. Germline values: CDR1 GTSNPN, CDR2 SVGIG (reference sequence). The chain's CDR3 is CAWSNGRFPSTDTQYF. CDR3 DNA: TGTGCCTGGAGTAACGGGAGATTCCCTAGCACAGATACGCAGTATTTT.

This CDR3 reads CASSLQGGRGTDTQYF. In DNA, the CDR3 is TGTGCCAGCAGCCTCCAGGGGGGAAGGGGCACAGATACGCAGTATTTT. The chain combines TRBV12-3 or TRBV12-4 with TRBJ2-3, with a weak D call TRBD1 (7 bases). V lost 6 bases and J 1 base, leaving 17 bases between the germline ends. CDR3 length: 16 residues.

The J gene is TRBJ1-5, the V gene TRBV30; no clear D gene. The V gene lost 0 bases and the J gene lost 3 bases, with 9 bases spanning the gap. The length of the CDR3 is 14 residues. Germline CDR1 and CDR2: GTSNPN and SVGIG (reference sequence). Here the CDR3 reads CAWSVMGINQPQHF. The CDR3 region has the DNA TGTGCCTGGAGTGTAATGGGAATCAATCAGCCCCAGCATTTT.

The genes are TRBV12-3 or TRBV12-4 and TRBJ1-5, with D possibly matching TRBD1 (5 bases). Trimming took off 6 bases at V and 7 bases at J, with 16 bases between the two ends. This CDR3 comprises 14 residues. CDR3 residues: CASSSGIQGQPQHF. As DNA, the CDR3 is TGTGCCAGCAGCTCGGGGATTCAGGGACAGCCCCAGCATTTT.

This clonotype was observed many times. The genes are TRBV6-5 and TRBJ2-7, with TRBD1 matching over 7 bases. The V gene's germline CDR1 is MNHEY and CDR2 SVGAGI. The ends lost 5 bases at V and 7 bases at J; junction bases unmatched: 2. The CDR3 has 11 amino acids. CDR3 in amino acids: CASSKTGEQYF. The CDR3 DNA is TGTGCCAGCAGTAAGACAGGGGAGCAGTACTTC.

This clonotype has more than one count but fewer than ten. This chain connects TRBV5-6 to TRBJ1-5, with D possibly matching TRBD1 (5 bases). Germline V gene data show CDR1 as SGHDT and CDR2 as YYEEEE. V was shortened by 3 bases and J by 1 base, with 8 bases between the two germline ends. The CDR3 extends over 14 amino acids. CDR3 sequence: CASSYRQSNQPQHF. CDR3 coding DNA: TGTGCCAGCAGCTATCGACAGAGCAATCAGCCCCAGCATTTT.

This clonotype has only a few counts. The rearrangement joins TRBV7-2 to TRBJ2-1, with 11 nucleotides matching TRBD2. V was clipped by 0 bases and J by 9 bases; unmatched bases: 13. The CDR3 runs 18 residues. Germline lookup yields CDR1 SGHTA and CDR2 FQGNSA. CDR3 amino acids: CASSLALLAGGPAGEQFF. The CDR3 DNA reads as TGTGCCAGCAGCTTAGCGCTGTTAGCGGGAGGGCCCGCAGGTGAGCAGTTCTTC.

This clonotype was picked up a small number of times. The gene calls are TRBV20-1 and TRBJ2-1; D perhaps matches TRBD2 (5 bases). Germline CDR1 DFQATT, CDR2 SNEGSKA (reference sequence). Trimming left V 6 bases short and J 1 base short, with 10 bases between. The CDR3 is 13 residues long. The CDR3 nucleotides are TGCAGTGCGCCAAAGCGGTCCTACAATGAGCAGTTCTTC. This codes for CSAPKRSYNEQFF.

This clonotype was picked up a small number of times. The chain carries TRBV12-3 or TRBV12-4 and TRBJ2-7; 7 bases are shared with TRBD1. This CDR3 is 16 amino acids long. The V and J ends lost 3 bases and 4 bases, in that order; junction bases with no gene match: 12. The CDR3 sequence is CASSLFRTGQHYEQYF. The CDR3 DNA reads TGTGCCAGCAGTTTGTTCCGGACGGGACAGCATTACGAGCAGTACTTC.

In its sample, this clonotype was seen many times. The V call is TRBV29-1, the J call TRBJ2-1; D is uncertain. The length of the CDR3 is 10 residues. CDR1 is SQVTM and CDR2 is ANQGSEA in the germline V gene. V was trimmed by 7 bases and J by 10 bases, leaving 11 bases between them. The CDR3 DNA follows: TGCAGCGCTTGGAAGCCCGAGCAGTTCTTC. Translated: CSAWKPEQFF.

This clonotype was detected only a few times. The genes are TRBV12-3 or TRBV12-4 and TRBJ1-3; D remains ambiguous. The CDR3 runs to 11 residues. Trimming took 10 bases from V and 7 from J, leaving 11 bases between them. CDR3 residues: CATRAMNTIYF. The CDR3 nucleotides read TGTGCCACAAGGGCTATGAACACCATATATTTT.